This T cell receptor beta chain came from a study of cytomegalovirus exposure and HLA in healthy donors. Overall study results and limits: In vitro work confirmed that a few CMV-associated chains recognize CMV antigens. In an earlier analysis, about 87% or about 30%: the productive usage of most TCR beta V segments. For most subjects, TCR beta sequences were reported to predict HLA-A and HLA-B alleles with accuracy. Sequencing had likely introduced a cluster of highly shared sequence variants as an artifact.

PCR amplification relied on 60 Vbeta primers (plus 13 Jbeta primers). Sequencing used immunoSEQ multiplex PCR; TCRdb keeps in-frame clones, though not all of them. The data contain about 130,000 clones, roughly 80% of them seen just once; the ten biggest clones take up approximately 1.2%. In the case of this clone: The antigen is not known.

CDR3 size: 13 residues. From germline, CDR1 is LNHDA and CDR2 SQIVND (reference sequence). V shed 5 bases and J shed 2 bases, with 8 bases lying between them. The sample comprised PBMCs. This receptor was obtained from a man aged 50-59 years in good health and CMV-seronegative. The V call is TRBV19, the J call TRBJ2-3, with D tentatively TRBD2 (5 bases). CDR3: CASSEGHTDTQYF. The CDR3 DNA reads TGTGCCAGTAGTGAGGGCCACACAGATACGCAGTATTTT.